This T cell receptor (beta chain) was recovered during a study of cytomegalovirus exposure and HLA in healthy donors. Points from the study as a whole: Most TCR sequences were seen very rarely across donors, but some public TCRs occurred in many. The classifier reportedly diagnosed cytomegalovirus status with high specificity and sensitivity.

As to this clone: The antigen remains undetermined.

V gave up 2 bases and J gave up 3 bases; unmatched junction bases: 7. Germline V lookup: CDR1 SGHDT, CDR2 YYEEEE. The CDR3 is made up of 15 amino acids. Sequencing used immunoSEQ multiplex PCR; TCRdb keeps in-frame clones, though not all of them. The sample holds about 280,000 clones; around 89% are singletons and the top ten take about 0.99%. The sequencing sample was made of PBMCs. This sequence originates from a woman aged 18-29 years in good health and CMV-seronegative. V usage is TRBV5-6 and J usage is TRBJ1-2; 7 bases match TRBD1. CDR3: CASSLNDRAHYGYTF. CDR3 nucleotide sequence: TGTGCCAGCAGCTTAAATGACAGGGCCCACTATGGCTACACCTTC.